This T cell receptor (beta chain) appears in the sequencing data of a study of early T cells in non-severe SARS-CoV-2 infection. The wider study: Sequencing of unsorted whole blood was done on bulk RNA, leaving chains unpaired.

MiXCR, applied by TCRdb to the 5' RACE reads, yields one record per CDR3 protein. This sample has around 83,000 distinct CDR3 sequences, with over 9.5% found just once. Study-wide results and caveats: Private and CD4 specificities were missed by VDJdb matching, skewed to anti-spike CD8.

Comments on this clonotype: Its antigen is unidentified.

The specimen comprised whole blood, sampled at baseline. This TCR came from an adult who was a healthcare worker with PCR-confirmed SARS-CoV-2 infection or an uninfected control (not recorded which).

The CDR3 bases are TGCGCCAGCAGCTTTGAAGAGACCCAGTACTTC. This encodes CASSFEETQYF. J is TRBJ2-5 and V is TRBV5-1, with D uncertain. This CDR3 region has 11 residues. Trimming stripped 2 bases from V and 3 bases from J, with 2 bases between. Germline V CDR1 and CDR2: SGHRS, YFSETQ. The full variable domain, with the rest looked up from reference TRBV5-1 and TRBJ2-5, is KAGVTQTPRYLIKTRGQQVTLSCSPISGHRSVSWYQQTPGQGLQFLFEYFSETQRNKGNFPGRFSGRQFSNSRSEMNVSTLELGDSALYLCASSFEETQYFGPGTRLLVL.